The rows below give T cell receptor beta chains drawn from one sample of a study of blood T cell repertoires in COVID-19. TCRdb's copy holds only in-frame clones and misses some; the assay was immunoSEQ multiplex PCR. The sample consists of roughly 120,000 clones, approximately 87% of them appearing once. The sequenced sample was peripheral blood. The receptor source for this set is a man aged 70-80 years who had recovered from COVID-19. The CDR3 runs from the conserved cysteine through the conserved F or W. A D gene is named only where the DNA matches it firmly. Expanded clones get a size class; other rows say once, few or many, or leave the size out.

>once|TRBJ2-2|TRBD2|TRBV29-1
CSVVGLAGGRTGELFF
TGCAGCGTTGTTGGACTAGCGGGAGGAAGGACCGGGGAGCTGTTTTTT
>NA|TRBJ1-2|NA|TRBV19
CASSIDHGLPNGYTF
TGTGCCAGTAGTATAGATCATGGGCTTCCGAATGGCTACACCTTC
>NA|TRBJ1-4|TRBD1|TRBV2
CASSDPFKRTGGNEKLFF
TGTGCCAGCAGTGACCCCTTTAAGCGTACAGGGGGGAATGAAAAACTGTTTTTT
>NA|TRBJ1-1|NA|TRBV9
CASSVGLEDANTEAFF
TGTGCCAGCAGCGTAGGTCTGGAGGACGCGAACACTGAAGCTTTCTTT
>NA|TRBJ2-7|TRBD1|TRBV6-5
CASSKQGAVDYEQYF
TGTGCCAGCAGTAAACAGGGGGCGGTCGACTACGAGCAGTACTTC
>once|TRBJ2-2|TRBD2|TRBV4-1
CASSHGTSGRTGELFF
TGCGCCAGCAGCCATGGGACTAGCGGGAGAACCGGGGAGCTGTTTTTT
>NA|TRBJ2-1|NA|TRBV28
CASSFGTGYNEQFF
TGTGCCAGCAGTTTCGGGACTGGTTACAATGAGCAGTTCTTC
>NA|TRBJ2-1|TRBD1|TRBV18
CASSPGTGRDEQFF
TGTGCCAGCTCACCTGGGACAGGGAGGGATGAGCAGTTCTTC
>NA|TRBJ1-2|NA|TRBV6-5
CASSRTSDNYGYTF
TGTGCCAGCAGCCGGACATCCGACAACTATGGCTACACCTTC
>NA|TRBJ2-1|TRBD2|TRBV24-1
CATSFGREGHNEQFF
TGTGCCACCAGTTTCGGGAGGGAGGGACACAATGAGCAGTTCTTC
>once|TRBJ2-7|TRBD2|TRBV5-1
CASSGLAGETYYEQYF
TGCGCCAGCAGCGGGCTAGCGGGGGAAACCTACTACGAGCAGTACTTC
>NA|TRBJ1-1|NA|TRBV6-2/TRBV6-3
CASSSVLPTRNTEAFF
TGTGCCAGCAGTTCCGTCTTACCAACTCGGAACACTGAAGCTTTCTTT
>NA|TRBJ1-3|NA|TRBV12-3/TRBV12-4
CASSLIRNTIYF
TGTGCCAGCAGTTTAATCAGAAACACCATATATTTT
>NA|TRBJ1-4|NA|TRBV5-1
CASSLFQAGEKLFF
TGCGCCAGCAGCTTGTTCCAGGCGGGTGAAAAACTGTTTTTT
>NA|TRBJ2-1|TRBD2|TRBV10-2
CASMSLAGGYYNEQFF
TGCGCCAGCATGTCTCTGGCGGGGGGTTATTACAATGAGCAGTTCTTC
>once|TRBJ2-2|NA|TRBV5-4
CASSLTQGITGELFF
TGTGCCAGCAGCTTGACCCAGGGAATCACCGGGGAGCTGTTTTTT
>NA|TRBJ1-5|NA|TRBV5-5
CASSPWGDRPQHF
TGTGCCAGCTCCCCTTGGGGGGATCGGCCCCAGCATTTT
>NA|TRBJ2-7|NA|TRBV13
CASSPGGGHEQYF
TGTGCCAGTAGCCCAGGAGGAGGCCACGAGCAGTACTTC
>few|TRBJ1-1|NA|TRBV20-1
CSVRPQGRVFF
TGCAGTGTTCGACCCCAGGGGAGGGTTTTCTTT
>NA|TRBJ2-2|TRBD1|TRBV9
CASNPGGQGGNGELFF
TGTGCCAGCAACCCTGGGGGACAGGGGGGGAACGGGGAGCTGTTTTTT
>NA|TRBJ1-4|TRBD1|TRBV6-5
CASSSLTGGYEKLFF
TGTGCCAGCAGTTCGCTGACAGGGGGCTATGAAAAACTGTTTTTT
>NA|TRBJ2-7|NA|TRBV5-1
CASSLQGSSYEQYF
TGCGCCAGCAGCCTGCAGGGGAGCTCCTACGAGCAGTACTTC
>once|TRBJ2-1|NA|TRBV2
CASSLPAGDRSGLDDYNEQFF
TGTGCCAGCAGTCTACCGGCGGGGGACAGGTCCGGCCTAGACGACTACAATGAGCAGTTCTTC
>NA|TRBJ1-2|NA|TRBV7-2
CASSLVPTTIYGYTF
TGTGCCAGCAGCTTAGTTCCCACGACAATCTATGGCTACACCTTC
>few|TRBJ2-7|TRBD1|TRBV28
CASSLIPGQASYEQYF
TGTGCCAGCAGCCTTATCCCGGGACAGGCGTCCTACGAGCAGTACTTC
>NA|TRBJ2-7|NA|TRBV29-1
CSIRGTVDEQYF
TGCAGCATCCGCGGGACAGTTGACGAGCAGTACTTC
>NA|TRBJ2-2|NA|TRBV5-1
CASSLNRAGELFF
TGCGCCAGCAGCTTGAACCGGGCCGGGGAGCTGTTTTTT
>NA|TRBJ2-3|TRBD2|TRBV6-4
CASSEEAGAADTQYF
TGTGCCAGCAGTGAGGAAGCGGGGGCGGCAGATACGCAGTATTTT
>NA|TRBJ1-3|NA|TRBV5-1
CASSLLGTRGNTIYF
TGCGCCAGCAGCTTGCTGGGGACACGTGGAAACACCATATATTTT
>few|TRBJ1-1|NA|TRBV10-3
CAISESTGNTEAFF
TGTGCCATCAGTGAGTCGACAGGGAACACTGAAGCTTTCTTT
>NA|TRBJ2-2|TRBD1|TRBV19
CASQQGLMNTGELFF
TGTGCCAGTCAACAGGGGCTCATGAACACCGGGGAGCTGTTTTTT
>once|TRBJ1-2|NA|TRBV2
CASRGPGRVAGYGYTF
TGTGCCAGCAGAGGCCCGGGCAGGGTAGCGGGGTATGGCTACACCTTC
>once|TRBJ2-5|NA|TRBV18
CASSDNALRETQYF
TGTGCCAGCTCCGATAACGCCCTTCGGGAGACCCAGTACTTC
>NA|TRBJ2-1|NA|TRBV27
CASSHGVGGVNNEQFF
TGTGCCAGCAGTCACGGGGTAGGGGGAGTCAACAATGAGCAGTTCTTC
>NA|TRBJ1-1|NA|TRBV29-1
CSVVGEAEAFF
TGCAGCGTGGTCGGGGAGGCTGAAGCTTTCTTT
>NA|TRBJ1-2|NA|TRBV5-6
CASSLGTYYGYTF
TGTGCCAGCAGCTTGGGCACCTATTATGGCTACACCTTC
>NA|TRBJ2-7|TRBD2|TRBV27
CASRRGGRRNEQYF
TGTGCCAGCAGGCGGGGCGGGAGACGCAACGAGCAGTACTTC